This T cell receptor beta chain was captured in a study of CXCR3-negative and CXCR3-positive naive CD8 T cells (dated by TCRdb to between 2019 and 2020). In the study overall: In total, about 135 million TRB reads were obtained, or roughly 1.5 +/- 0.3 million reads per library. Data from under 12 donors, pooled across two independent experiments, went into the diversity and physicochemical repertoire analyses. For the TRBV-TRBJ cluster analysis, the naive subsets came from roughly 5 donors, while the memory cells came from 3 donors.

Each CD8+ T cell subset was flow-sorted in triplicate, with approximately 300,000 cells per subset placed directly into RLT lysis buffer. Naive CD8+ T cells were defined stringently as CD45RO-CCR7+CD27+CD95- to exclude memory contaminants. Peripheral blood mononuclear cells were isolated from buffy coats using standard density gradient centrifugation. A FACSAria III was used to flow-sort naive CXCR3-negative and CXCR3-positive CD8+ T cells. An RNeasy Mini Kit was used to extract total RNA from the sorted cells. What the study reported, not specific to this receptor: Freshly isolated PBMCs were used for most assays because CXCR3 expression partially decreased after cryopreservation. Surface CD5, linked to self-reactivity in mice, was comparable between naive subsets; TCR interaction strength was therefore also inferred from TRB CDR3 physicochemical properties. Comparably high repertoire diversity was found in both naive subsets, whereas much lower repertoire diversity was found in memory CD8+ T cells. TRB CDR3s from CXCR3-positive naive cells showed higher hydrophobicity (lower Kidera factor 4), lower energy, and higher strength and volume indices than CXCR3-negative naive cells. TRBV-TRBJ usage was similar between naive CXCR3-negative and CXCR3-positive cells from the same donor, while memory cells showed distinct patterns.

Details on this clonotype: The target of this receptor is not known.

From its cysteine to its phenylalanine, the CDR3 spans 19 amino acids. No DNA is recorded. CDR1 and CDR2 are read off the germline V gene as SGHRS and YFSETQ. The instrument was a NextSeq 550. The Human TCR Profiling Kit (MiLaboratory) was used to make UMI-labeled 5' RACE TRB cDNA libraries. The full amount of extracted RNA was used for cDNA synthesis, and the full amount of resulting cDNA was used for PCR amplification. Libraries were prepared in parallel using an identical number of PCR cycles. The authors' pipeline ran thus. With a requirement of at least two reads per UMI, MIGEC and MiXCR extracted about 50,000 +/- 10,000 unique UMI-labeled TRB cDNA molecules per library. Each library averaged about 38,000 +/- 11,000 functional in-frame TRB CDR3 nucleotide clonotypes without stop codons. After downsampling to 5000 UMI-labeled TRB molecules per sample, diversity metrics, including normalized Shannon-Wiener and Chao1, were computed in VDJtools. Clonotype-size-weighted physicochemical properties of the central five CDR3 residues (interaction energy, strength, volume and Kidera factor 4) were computed in VDJtools. After reprocessing by TCRdb, each CDR3 protein sequence is one entry, and no DNA is given. The V and J calls shown here were made by TCRdb, not taken from the authors' results. This sample's listing comprises tens of thousands of distinct CDR3 sequences. The ten largest make up almost 0.55% of the sample.

This clonotype was obtained from a human donor in good health. Some clones in this sample may be carry-over from other donors' samples. The sample was naive CXCR3+ CD8+ T cells from blood. The intended sense of this specimen's cell subset or site label: CD45RO-CCR7+CD27+CD95- naive CD8+ T cells expressing CXCR3 (TNR3+). The sequence links TRBV5-1 to TRBJ2-1; TCRdb reports TRBD2, a call that lacks DNA to check it against. This receptor has the CDR3 CASSLGLAGGSYSYNEQFF.